Below, 3 T cell receptor beta chains from the same sample are listed, as sequenced in a study of human T cells and chemical hapten exposure. MiXCR, applied by TCRdb to the RACE reads, yields one record per CDR3 protein. The sample holds roughly 260,000 distinct CDR3 sequences; 7% to 10% are singletons and the top ten take under 2.5%. Specified time point: pre-sensitization, week 0. The treatment is: therapeutic diphenylcyclopropenone sensitization with weekly scalp DPC. This material consisted of whole blood, taken in connection with sensitization to the hapten diphenylcyclopropenone (DPC). All receptors derive from a woman in her thirties or forties with alopecia areata. Some clones in this sample may be carry-over from other donors' samples.

The V gene is TRBV6-1, the J gene TRBJ1-3, with D unresolved. This CDR3 comprises 16 residues. The V gene's germline CDR1 is MNHNS and CDR2 SASEGT. V was trimmed by 3 bases and J by 0 bases, leaving 12 bases between them. CDR3 bases: TGTGCCAGCAGTGATGGACGTCCCGCCTCTGGAAACACCATATATTTT. Translation gives CASSDGRPASGNTIYF.

The chain recombines TRBV3-1 with TRBJ2-2, with D unclear. Germline loops: CDR1 LGHDT, CDR2 YNNKEL (reference sequence). The CDR3 has 13 amino acids. The V gene lost 4 bases and the J gene lost 4 bases, with 7 bases spanning the gap. The CDR3 loop reads CASSPPPTGELFF. CDR3 coding DNA: TGTGCCAGCAGCCCTCCCCCCACCGGGGAGCTGTTTTTT.

The V and J genes are TRBV6-2 or TRBV6-3 and TRBJ2-7, with 9 bases fitting TRBD1. The CDR3 runs 15 residues. V lost 5 bases, J lost 3 bases, and 8 bases stayed unmatched. The germline CDR1 and CDR2 sequences are MNHEY and SVGEGT. The CDR3 spells CASSRAGTGNYEQYF. DNA for the CDR3: TGTGCCAGCAGTCGGGCCGGGACAGGGAACTACGAGCAGTACTTC.